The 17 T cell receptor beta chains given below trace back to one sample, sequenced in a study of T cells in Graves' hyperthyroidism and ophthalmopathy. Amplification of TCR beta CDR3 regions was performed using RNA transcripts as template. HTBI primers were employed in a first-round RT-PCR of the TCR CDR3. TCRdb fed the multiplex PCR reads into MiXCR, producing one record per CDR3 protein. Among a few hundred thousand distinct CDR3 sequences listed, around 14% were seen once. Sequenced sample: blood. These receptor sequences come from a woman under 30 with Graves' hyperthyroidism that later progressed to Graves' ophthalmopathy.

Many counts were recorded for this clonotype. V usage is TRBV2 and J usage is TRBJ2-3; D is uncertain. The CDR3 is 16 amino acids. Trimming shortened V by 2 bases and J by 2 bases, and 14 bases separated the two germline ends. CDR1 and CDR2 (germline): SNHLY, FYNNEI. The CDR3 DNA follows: TGTGCCAGCAGTGAAAGAAGGGCGCTTCCCACAGATACGCAGTATTTT. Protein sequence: CASSERRALPTDTQYF.

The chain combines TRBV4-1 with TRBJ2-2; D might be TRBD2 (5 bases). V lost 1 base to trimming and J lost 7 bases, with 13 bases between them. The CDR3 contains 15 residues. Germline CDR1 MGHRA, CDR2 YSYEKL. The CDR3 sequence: CASSQVWLAGGELFF. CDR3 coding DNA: TGCGCCAGCAGCCAAGTCTGGCTAGCTGGCGGGGAGCTGTTTTTT.

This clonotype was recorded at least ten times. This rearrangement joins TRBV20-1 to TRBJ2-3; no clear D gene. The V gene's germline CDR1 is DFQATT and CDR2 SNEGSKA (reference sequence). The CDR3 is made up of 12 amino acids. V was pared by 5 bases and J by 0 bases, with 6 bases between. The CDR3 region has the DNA TGCAGTGCTTCCGAGAGCACAGATACGCAGTATTTT. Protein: CSASESTDTQYF.

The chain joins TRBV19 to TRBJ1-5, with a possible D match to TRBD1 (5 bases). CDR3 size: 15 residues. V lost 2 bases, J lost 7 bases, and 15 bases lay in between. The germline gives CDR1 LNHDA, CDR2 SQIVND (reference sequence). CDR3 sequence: CASSIPGTGIQPQHF. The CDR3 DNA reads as TGTGCCAGTAGTATACCCGGGACGGGTATCCAGCCCCAGCATTTT.

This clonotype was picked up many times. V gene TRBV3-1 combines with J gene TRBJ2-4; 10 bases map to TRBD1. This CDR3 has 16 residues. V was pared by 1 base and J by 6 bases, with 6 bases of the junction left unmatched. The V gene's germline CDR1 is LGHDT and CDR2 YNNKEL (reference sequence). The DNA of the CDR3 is TGTGCCAGCAGCCAAGCGCCCGACAGGGGGCGAAACATTCAGTACTTC. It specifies CASSQAPDRGRNIQYF.

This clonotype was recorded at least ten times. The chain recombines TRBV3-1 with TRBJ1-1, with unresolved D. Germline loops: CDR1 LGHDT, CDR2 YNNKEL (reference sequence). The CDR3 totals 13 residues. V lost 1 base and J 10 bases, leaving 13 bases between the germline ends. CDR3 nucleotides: TGTGCCAGCAGCCAAGGGGTCCCGCAGGTAGCTTTCTTT. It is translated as CASSQGVPQVAFF.

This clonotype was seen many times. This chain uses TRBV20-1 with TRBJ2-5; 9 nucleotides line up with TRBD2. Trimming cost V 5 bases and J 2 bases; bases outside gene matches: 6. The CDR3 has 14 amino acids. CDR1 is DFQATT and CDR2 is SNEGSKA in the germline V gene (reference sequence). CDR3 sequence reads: CSAWTSAPQETQYF. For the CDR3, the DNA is TGCAGTGCTTGGACTAGCGCTCCTCAAGAGACCCAGTACTTC.

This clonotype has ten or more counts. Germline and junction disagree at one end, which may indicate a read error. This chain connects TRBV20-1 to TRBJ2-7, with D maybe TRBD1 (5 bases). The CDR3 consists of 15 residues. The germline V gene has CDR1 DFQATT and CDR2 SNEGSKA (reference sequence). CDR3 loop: CSARGSGHFTYEQCF. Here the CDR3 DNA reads TGCAGTGCTAGGGGTTCAGGACACTTCACCTACGAGCAGTGCTTC.

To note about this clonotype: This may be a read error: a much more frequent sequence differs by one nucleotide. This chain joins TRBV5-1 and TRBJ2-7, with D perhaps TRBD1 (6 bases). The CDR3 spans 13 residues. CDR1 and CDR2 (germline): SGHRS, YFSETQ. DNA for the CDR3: TGCGCCAGCAGCTTGGACAGGGAGTACGAGCGGTACTTC. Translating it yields CASSLDREYERYF.

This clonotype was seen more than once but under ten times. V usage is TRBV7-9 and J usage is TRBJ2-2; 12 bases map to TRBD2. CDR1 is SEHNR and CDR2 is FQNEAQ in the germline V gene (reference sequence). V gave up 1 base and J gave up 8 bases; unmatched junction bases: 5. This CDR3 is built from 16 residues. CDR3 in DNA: TGTGCCAGCAGCTTAGGACTAGCGGGAGTCGGTGGGGAGCTGTTTTTT. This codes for CASSLGLAGVGGELFF.

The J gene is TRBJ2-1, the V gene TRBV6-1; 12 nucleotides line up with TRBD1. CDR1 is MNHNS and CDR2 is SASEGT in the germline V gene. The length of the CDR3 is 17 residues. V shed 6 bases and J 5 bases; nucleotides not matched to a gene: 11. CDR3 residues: CASRPPGTGGINNEQFF. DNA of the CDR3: TGTGCCAGCAGACCCCCCGGGACAGGGGGCATAAACAATGAGCAGTTCTTC.

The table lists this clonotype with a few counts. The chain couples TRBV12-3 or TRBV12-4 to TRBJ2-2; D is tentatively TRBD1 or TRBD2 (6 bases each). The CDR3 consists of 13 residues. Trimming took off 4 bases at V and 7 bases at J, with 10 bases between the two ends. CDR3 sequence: CASSWGAGGELFF. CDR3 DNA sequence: TGTGCCAGCAGTTGGGGGGCGGGCGGGGAGCTGTTTTTT.

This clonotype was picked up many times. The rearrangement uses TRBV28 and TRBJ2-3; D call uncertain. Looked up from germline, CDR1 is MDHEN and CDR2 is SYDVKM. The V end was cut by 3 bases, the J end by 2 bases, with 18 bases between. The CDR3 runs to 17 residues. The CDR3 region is CASSLVHSITLTDTQYF. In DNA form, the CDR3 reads TGTGCCAGCAGTTTGGTCCACTCCATCACACTCACAGATACGCAGTATTTT.

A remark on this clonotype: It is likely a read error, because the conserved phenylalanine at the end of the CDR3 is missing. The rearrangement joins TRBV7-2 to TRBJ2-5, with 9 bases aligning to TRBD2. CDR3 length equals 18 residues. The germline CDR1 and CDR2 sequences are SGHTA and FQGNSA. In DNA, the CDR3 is TGCGCCAGCAGCCAAGGGGTCCGGCTAGCGGGAATCCAAGAGACCCAGTACCTC. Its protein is CASSQGVRLAGIQETQYL.

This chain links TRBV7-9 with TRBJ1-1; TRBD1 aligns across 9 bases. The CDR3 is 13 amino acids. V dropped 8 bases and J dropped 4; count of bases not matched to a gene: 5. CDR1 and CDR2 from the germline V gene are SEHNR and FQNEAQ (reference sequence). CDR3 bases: TGTGCCAGCGGCCGACAGGGGGTCACTGAAGCTTTCTTT. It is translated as CASGRQGVTEAFF.

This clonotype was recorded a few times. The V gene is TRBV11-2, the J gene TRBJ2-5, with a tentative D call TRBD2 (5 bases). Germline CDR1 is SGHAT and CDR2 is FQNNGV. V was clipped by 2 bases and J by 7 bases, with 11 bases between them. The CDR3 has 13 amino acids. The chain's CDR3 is CASSLFLEGTQYF. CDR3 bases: TGTGCCAGCAGCTTATTTCTTGAGGGGACCCAGTACTTC.

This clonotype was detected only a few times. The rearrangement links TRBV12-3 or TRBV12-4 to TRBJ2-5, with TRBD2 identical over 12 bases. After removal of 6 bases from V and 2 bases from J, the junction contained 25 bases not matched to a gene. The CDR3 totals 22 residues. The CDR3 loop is CASSLHFQIGLAGLSQQETQYF. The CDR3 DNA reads TGTGCCAGCAGCCTCCATTTCCAAATCGGACTAGCGGGACTTAGCCAACAAGAGACCCAGTACTTC.